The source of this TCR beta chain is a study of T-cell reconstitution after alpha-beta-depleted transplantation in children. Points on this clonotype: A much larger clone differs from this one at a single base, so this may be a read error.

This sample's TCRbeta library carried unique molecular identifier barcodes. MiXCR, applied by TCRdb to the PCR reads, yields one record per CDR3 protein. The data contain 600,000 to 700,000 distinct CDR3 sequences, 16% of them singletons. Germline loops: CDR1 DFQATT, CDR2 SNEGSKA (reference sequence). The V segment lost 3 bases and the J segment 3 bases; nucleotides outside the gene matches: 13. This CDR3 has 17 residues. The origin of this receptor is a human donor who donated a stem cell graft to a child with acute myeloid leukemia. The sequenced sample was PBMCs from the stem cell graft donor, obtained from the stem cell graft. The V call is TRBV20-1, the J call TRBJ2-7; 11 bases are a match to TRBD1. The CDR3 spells CSASVGQGARYGYEQYF. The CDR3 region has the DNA TGCAGTGCTAGTGTAGGACAGGGGGCGCGGTATGGCTACGAGCAGTACTTC.